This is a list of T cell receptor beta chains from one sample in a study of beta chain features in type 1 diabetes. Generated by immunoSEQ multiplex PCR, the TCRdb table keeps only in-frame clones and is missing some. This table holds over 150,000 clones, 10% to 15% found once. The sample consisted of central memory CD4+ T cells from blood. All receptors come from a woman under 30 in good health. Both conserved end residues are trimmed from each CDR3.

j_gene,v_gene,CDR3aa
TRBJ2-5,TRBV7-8,ASSHARGETQY
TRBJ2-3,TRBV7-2,ASGAGVDTQY
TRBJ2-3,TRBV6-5,ASTPGRGTDTQY
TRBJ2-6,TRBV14,ASSQGQGVWANVLT
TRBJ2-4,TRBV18,ASSLDRNIQY
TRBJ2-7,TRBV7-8,ASSLAGVHEQY
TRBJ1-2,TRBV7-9,ASSLDAGEGNYGYT
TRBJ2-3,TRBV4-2,ASSQPTGGGWADTQY
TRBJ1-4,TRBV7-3,ASSLGQGTEKLF
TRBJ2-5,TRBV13,ASGAGAYQETQY
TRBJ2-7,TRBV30,AWARGSYEQY
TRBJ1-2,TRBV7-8,ASSSQTGHGYT
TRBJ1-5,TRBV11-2,ASSSTTGGYSNQPQH
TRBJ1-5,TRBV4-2,ASSQFTGDQPQH
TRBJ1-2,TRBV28,ASSSWTGDMGGYT
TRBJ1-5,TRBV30,AWSLTGGAGQPQH
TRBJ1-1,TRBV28,ASSTGGRTNTEAF
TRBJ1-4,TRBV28,ASSSFFSGAGLSRIRNEKLF
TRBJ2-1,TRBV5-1,ASSPGSSYNEQF
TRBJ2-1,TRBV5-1,ASSPGSSYNEQF
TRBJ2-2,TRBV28,ATTMTGPTGELF
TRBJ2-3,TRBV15,ATSRDGSSTDTQY
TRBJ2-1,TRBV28,ASIGLANYNEQF
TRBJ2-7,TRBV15,ATSRAGGTYEQY
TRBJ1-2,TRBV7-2,ASSLDRGYYGYT
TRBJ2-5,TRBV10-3,AISEPSTGETQY
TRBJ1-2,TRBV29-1,SDSQTMGQTNYGYT
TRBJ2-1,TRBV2,ASSTLAGNEQF
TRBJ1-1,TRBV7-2,ASSMGQLNTEAF
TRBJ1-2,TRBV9,ASSVGGQHNYGYT
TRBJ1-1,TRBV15,ATSTGTGGFGTEAF
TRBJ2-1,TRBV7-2,ASSFDGTQNNEQF
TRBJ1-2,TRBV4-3,ASSQGDSANYGYT
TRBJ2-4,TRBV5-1,ASSFLGLAGGPGDIQY
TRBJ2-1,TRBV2,ASSETTDNEQF